One sample yielded the 22 T cell receptor beta chains listed below, sequenced in a study of naive and memory T cell subsets. Notes on the study in general: Especially in CD8 cells, naive repertoires contained a few larger clonotypes, possibly CD45RA-re-expressing memory cells.

Two oligonucleotides, mixed equimolar, formed the beta constant-region primer covering TRBC1 and TRBC2. Ligated cDNA was amplified by four rounds of PCR with nested alpha and beta constant-region primers and SP2. TCRdb re-called the UMI-ligation and nested PCR reads with MiXCR, one entry per CDR3 protein. The sample consists of roughly 100,000 distinct CDR3 sequences, about 14% of them appearing once. These receptors lack a known antigen. What was sequenced was naive CD8+ T cells from blood. These TCRs come from a human donor in good health.

This clonotype has a handful of counts. V and J are TRBV5-5 and TRBJ1-1; D unclear. The ends were cut back, 2 bases at V and 1 base at J, with 6 bases in the middle. Per the germline V gene, CDR1 is SGHKS and CDR2 is YYEKEE (reference sequence). This CDR3 contains 13 residues. The CDR3 loop reads CASSFDGNTEAFF. Here the CDR3 DNA reads TGTGCCAGCAGCTTTGACGGGAACACTGAAGCTTTCTTT.

This clonotype was observed a few times. V gene TRBV29-1 combines with J gene TRBJ2-1; TRBD2 might be the D (5 bases). Germline loops: CDR1 SQVTM, CDR2 ANQGSEA. V shed 4 bases and J shed 9 bases, with 13 bases lying between them. This CDR3 region has 12 residues. CDR3 sequence (DNA): TGCAGCGTTGGAGTCGGTGGGAGTGAGCAGTTCTTC. Its translation: CSVGVGGSEQFF.

This chain links TRBV28 with TRBJ1-5; weak D call: TRBD1 (5 bases). Germline CDR1 reads MDHEN; CDR2 reads SYDVKM. The V end was cut by 5 bases, the J end by 4 bases, with 15 bases between. The CDR3 is 15 residues long. CDR3 in amino acids: CASSPEMGVNQPQHF. DNA of the CDR3: TGTGCCAGCAGTCCGGAAATGGGGGTGAATCAGCCCCAGCATTTT.

V gene TRBV11-1 combines with J gene TRBJ1-1; D is ambiguous. The germline V gene encodes CDR1 SGHAT and CDR2 FQDESV (reference sequence). V lost 6 bases and J lost 1, with 9 bases in between. This CDR3 contains 13 residues. In DNA, the CDR3 is TGTGCCAGCAGTTTTTGGGGGAACACTGAAGCTTTCTTT. This gives the protein CASSFWGNTEAFF. The full variable domain, rest sourced from reference TRBV11-1 and TRBJ1-1, is EAEVAQSPRYKITEKSQAVAFWCDPISGHATLYWYRQILGQGPELLVQFQDESVVDDSQLPKDRFSAERLKGVDSTLKIQPAELGDSAMYLCASSFWGNTEAFFGQGTRLTVV.

This clonotype occurred many times. This chain connects TRBV20-1 to TRBJ2-7; perhaps TRBD2 as D (5 bases). Germline V lookup: CDR1 DFQATT, CDR2 SNEGSKA (reference sequence). The CDR3 runs 14 residues. V lost 3 bases and J 6 bases, leaving 18 bases between the germline ends. CDR3 sequence reads: CSASLGESPLEQYF. Written as DNA, the CDR3 is TGCAGTGCTAGTCTCGGGGAGTCCCCCCTCGAGCAGTACTTC.

This clonotype was seen many times. CDR3 protein: CATLGMTSGVVSDYEQYF. The CDR3 nucleotides are TGCGCCACCCTAGGCATGACTAGCGGGGTGGTTTCGGACTACGAGCAGTACTTC. The chain links TRBV4-3 to TRBJ2-7, with TRBD2 matching over 11 bases. CDR1 is LGHNA and CDR2 is YSLEER in the germline V gene. The length of the CDR3 is 18 residues. V gave up 10 bases and J gave up 3 bases; unmatched junction bases: 20.

This sequence joins TRBV5-6 and TRBJ2-7; 7 nucleotides agree with TRBD1. Germline assignment: CDR1 SGHDT and CDR2 YYEEEE. The CDR3 spans 18 residues. V shed 0 bases, J shed 0 bases, and the junction held 12 bases outside the gene matches. In nucleotides, the CDR3 is TGTGCCAGCAGCTTGGGGGCCCGGGTGGGACAGATCTCCTACGAGCAGTACTTC. This sequence encodes CASSLGARVGQISYEQYF.

A single count supports this clonotype. V usage is TRBV27 and J usage is TRBJ2-2; unclear D gene. Deletions cut 3 bases from V and 6 bases from J, with 5 bases between. Germline CDR1 MNHEY, CDR2 SMNVEV (reference sequence). This CDR3 is built from 12 residues. CDR3 residues: CASSFLAGELFF. The CDR3 bases are TGTGCCAGCAGTTTCTTAGCCGGGGAGCTGTTTTTT.

This clonotype came up a few times. V usage is TRBV28 and J usage is TRBJ2-1; weak D call: TRBD1 (5 bases). The CDR3 is 17 amino acids. Germline V gene sequence: CDR1 MDHEN, CDR2 SYDVKM. V shed 4 bases and J shed 5 bases, with 21 bases lying between them. The chain's CDR3 is CASSSVGLGLGDNEQFF. The CDR3, as DNA: TGTGCCAGCAGTTCCGTGGGGCTGGGGTTGGGCGACAATGAGCAGTTCTTC.

DNA for the CDR3: TGCAGTGCTAGCGGGGGGACGTTCGGAGATACGCAGTATTTT. Amino acid sequence: CSASGGTFGDTQYF. The chain couples TRBV20-1 to TRBJ2-3, with 7 positions matching TRBD2. Germline trimming cut 3 bases from V and 5 bases from J; bases unmatched to any gene: 8. CDR1 is DFQATT, CDR2 SNEGSKA, per germline (reference sequence). CDR3 length equals 14 residues.

This clonotype has more than one count but fewer than ten. The V call is TRBV12-3 or TRBV12-4, the J call TRBJ2-1, with 8 bases that match TRBD2. V lost 5 bases to trimming and J lost 8 bases; unmatched junction nucleotides: 5. CDR3 length equals 13 residues. For the CDR3, the DNA is TGTGCCAGCAGTCCGGGACTAGTAGATGAGCAGTTCTTC. Protein: CASSPGLVDEQFF.

This clonotype was counted between two and nine times. The V call is TRBV7-9, the J call TRBJ2-3; tentative D call: TRBD2 (6 bases). This CDR3 region has 16 residues. Trimming cost V 5 bases and J 4 bases, with 19 bases left between them. CDR1 is SEHNR and CDR2 is FQNEAQ in the germline V gene (reference sequence). The CDR3 DNA is TGTGCCAGCAGCGAAGCCGGGAGCCCCCGGGCAGATACGCAGTATTTT. Protein: CASSEAGSPRADTQYF.

The V call is TRBV27, the J call TRBJ2-1; 10 nucleotides agree with TRBD1. The CDR3 has 12 residues. Per germline, CDR1 MNHEY and CDR2 SMNVEV (reference sequence). V was pared by 10 bases and J by 13 bases, with 10 bases of the junction left unmatched. The CDR3 loop reads CATGSTGGDQFF. CDR3 in DNA: TGTGCCACCGGATCGACAGGGGGCGATCAGTTCTTC.

This clonotype was seen more than once but under ten times. The chain recombines TRBV4-3 with TRBJ2-1; D unclear. The CDR3 covers 16 residues. Germline CDR1 LGHNA, CDR2 YSLEER. Trimming took 1 base from V and 2 from J, leaving 12 bases between them. In DNA form, the CDR3 reads TGCGCCAGCAGCCAAGGGGTCCGGGTAACCTACAATGAGCAGTTCTTC. This sequence encodes CASSQGVRVTYNEQFF.

The V and J genes are TRBV4-3 and TRBJ2-7; possibly TRBD2 for D (6 bases). V lost 0 bases and J 0 bases, leaving 9 bases between the germline ends. The V gene's germline CDR1 is LGHNA and CDR2 YSLEER. This CDR3 has 15 residues. The CDR3 DNA sequence: TGCGCCAGCAGCCAAGAATTAGCGGACTCCTACGAGCAGTACTTC. It yields the protein CASSQELADSYEQYF.

This chain links TRBV15 with TRBJ2-2; D is possibly TRBD2 (6 bases). Germline CDR1 reads LNHNV; CDR2 reads YYDKDF (reference sequence). CDR3 length: 14 residues. Deletions cut 7 bases from V and 6 bases from J, with 15 bases between. The chain's CDR3 is CATMRGVPPGELFF. DNA of the CDR3: TGTGCCACCATGCGGGGCGTCCCACCCGGGGAGCTGTTTTTT.

Concerning this clonotype itself: A single base separates this from a much larger clone, so it may be a read error. This sequence joins TRBV10-3 and TRBJ2-7; TRBD2 matches 9 bases. The CDR3 loop spans 14 amino acids. The germline V gene encodes CDR1 ENHRY and CDR2 SYGVKD. The chain's CDR3 is CAISGSGRSYELYF. The CDR3 DNA follows: TGTGCCATCAGTGGGAGCGGGAGGTCCTACGAGCTGTACTTC.

This clonotype was picked up many times. The V gene is TRBV12-3 or TRBV12-4, the J gene TRBJ2-7, with D tentatively TRBD2 (5 bases). The V end lost 4 bases, the J end lost 2 bases, and 9 bases lay between the germline ends. The CDR3 is 13 amino acids. CDR3 sequence: CASSWSTTYEQYF. The CDR3 nucleotides are TGTGCCAGCAGTTGGTCGACTACCTACGAGCAGTACTTC.

This chain joins TRBV28 and TRBJ2-7; 9 nucleotides agree with TRBD2. Trimming cost V 6 bases and J 2 bases; bases outside gene matches: 8. The CDR3 consists of 15 residues. Germline CDR1 is MDHEN and CDR2 is SYDVKM. The CDR3 spells CASSRGLANTYEQYF. For the CDR3, the DNA is TGTGCCAGCAGCCGCGGACTAGCGAACACCTACGAGCAGTACTTC.

The CDR3 protein is CSAIDWGTNQPQHF. The CDR3 nucleotides are TGCAGTGCAATAGACTGGGGAACCAATCAGCCCCAGCATTTT. This chain connects TRBV20-1 to TRBJ1-5; no clear D. V was shortened by 6 bases and J by 3 bases, with 15 bases between the two germline ends. Per the germline V gene, CDR1 is DFQATT and CDR2 is SNEGSKA (reference sequence). This CDR3 is built from 14 residues.

For this clonotype: Just one base apart from a much larger clone, this may be a read error. The DNA of the CDR3 is TGTCCCAGCAGTACCCCGGGAAGTCTAGCGGGGGGAGAAGAGACCCAGTACTTC. Protein product: CPSSTPGSLAGGEETQYF. The gene calls are TRBV28 and TRBJ2-5; TRBD2 matches 11 bases. The CDR3 contains 18 residues. Germline V CDR1 and CDR2: MDHEN, SYDVKM.

This clonotype was found many times. This chain links TRBV30 with TRBJ2-7; D is unclear. Germline assignment: CDR1 GTSNPN and CDR2 SVGIG (reference sequence). CDR3 length: 12 amino acids. Trimming cost V 4 bases and J 3 bases, with 10 bases left between them. The CDR3 loop is CAWTELNYEQYF. The DNA of the CDR3 is TGTGCCTGGACGGAGCTAAACTACGAGCAGTACTTC.